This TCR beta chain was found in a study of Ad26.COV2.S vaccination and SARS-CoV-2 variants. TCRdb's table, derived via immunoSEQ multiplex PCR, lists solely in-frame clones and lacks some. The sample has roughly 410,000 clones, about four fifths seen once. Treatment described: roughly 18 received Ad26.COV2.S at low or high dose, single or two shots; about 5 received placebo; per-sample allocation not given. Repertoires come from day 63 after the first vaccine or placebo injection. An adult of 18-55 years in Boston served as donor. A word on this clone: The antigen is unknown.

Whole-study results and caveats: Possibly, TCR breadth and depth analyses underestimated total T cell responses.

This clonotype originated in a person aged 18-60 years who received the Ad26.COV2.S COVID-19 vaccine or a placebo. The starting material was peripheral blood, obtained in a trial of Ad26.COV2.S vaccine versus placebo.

CDR3 amino acids: CASSFREITEAFF. The CDR3 DNA sequence: TGTGCCAGCAGCTTCCGGGAAATCACTGAAGCTTTCTTT. This sequence joins TRBV7-9 and TRBJ1-1; D unresolved. The germline V gene has CDR1 SEHNR and CDR2 FQNEAQ (reference sequence). V lost 3 bases and J lost 4, with 9 bases in between. The CDR3 is made up of 13 amino acids. The variable domain in full, completed from reference TRBV7-9 and TRBJ1-1, reads DTGVSQNPRHKITKRGQNVTFRCDPISEHNRLYWYRQTLGQGPEFLTYFQNEAQLEKSRLLSDRFSAERPKGSFSTLEIQRTEQGDSAMYLCASSFREITEAFFGQGTRLTVV.